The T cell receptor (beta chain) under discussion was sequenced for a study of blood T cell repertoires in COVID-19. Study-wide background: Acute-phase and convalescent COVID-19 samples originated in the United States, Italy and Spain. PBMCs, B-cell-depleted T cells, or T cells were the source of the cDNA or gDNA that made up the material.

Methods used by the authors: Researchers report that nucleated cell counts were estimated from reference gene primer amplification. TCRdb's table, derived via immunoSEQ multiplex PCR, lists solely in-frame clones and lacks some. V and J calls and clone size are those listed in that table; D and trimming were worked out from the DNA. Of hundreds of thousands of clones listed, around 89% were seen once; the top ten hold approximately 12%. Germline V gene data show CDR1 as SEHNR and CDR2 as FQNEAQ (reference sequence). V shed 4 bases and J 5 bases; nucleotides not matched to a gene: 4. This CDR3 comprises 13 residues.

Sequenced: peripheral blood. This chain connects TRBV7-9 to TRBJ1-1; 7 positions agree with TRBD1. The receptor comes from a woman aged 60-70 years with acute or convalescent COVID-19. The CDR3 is CASSSGGRTEAFF. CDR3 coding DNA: TGTGCCAGCAGCTCAGGGGGGAGGACTGAAGCTTTCTTT.